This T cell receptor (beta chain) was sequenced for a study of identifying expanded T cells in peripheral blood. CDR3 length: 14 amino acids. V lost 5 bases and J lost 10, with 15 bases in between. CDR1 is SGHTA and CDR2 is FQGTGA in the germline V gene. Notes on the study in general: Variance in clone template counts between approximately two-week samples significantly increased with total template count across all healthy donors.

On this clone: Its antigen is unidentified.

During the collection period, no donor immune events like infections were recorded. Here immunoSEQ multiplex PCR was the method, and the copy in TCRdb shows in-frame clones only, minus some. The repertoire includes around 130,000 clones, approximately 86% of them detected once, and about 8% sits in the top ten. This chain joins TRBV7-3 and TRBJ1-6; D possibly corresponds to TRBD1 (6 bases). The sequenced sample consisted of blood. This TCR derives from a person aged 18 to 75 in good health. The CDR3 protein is CASSPSGGGSPLHF. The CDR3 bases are TGTGCCAGCAGCCCATCCGGGGGCGGCTCACCCCTCCACTTT.